Below, one T cell receptor beta chain is given with its context. The germline gives CDR1 SGHRS, CDR2 YFSETQ. This CDR3 spans 18 amino acids. The J segment lost 1 base and the V segment lost 1 base, leaving 9 bases of the junction unmatched. This specimen comes from a study of blood T cell repertoires in COVID-19. Overall study context: Donors in the United States, Italy and Spain gave samples during acute or convalescent COVID-19.

As handled by the study authors: Reference gene primer amplification gave estimated nucleated cell counts. Method: immunoSEQ multiplex PCR; TCRdb's copy keeps in-frame clones and lacks some. D and trimming come from the DNA, and the V and J calls and clone size come from that table. The sample has 250,000 to 350,000 clones, 88% seen once; the top ten hold 2.5% to 3.5%. Individuals aged 18 to 89 years were recruited from roughly 23 US areas. The clonotype comes from a woman between 45 and 65 years old who had recovered from COVID-19. Sequencing used PBMCs or T cells enriched from blood (not recorded which). This sequence joins TRBV5-1 and TRBJ2-3; 10 positions agree with TRBD2. The CDR3 loop reads CASSLTSGASGGTDTQYF. In DNA form, the CDR3 reads TGCGCCAGCAGCTTGACTAGCGGGGCCAGTGGGGGCACAGATACGCAGTATTTT.